The 21 T cell receptor beta chains in this list originate from one sample, sequenced in a study of blood T cell repertoires in COVID-19. TCRdb keeps only in-frame clones here, not all; method: immunoSEQ multiplex PCR. This table holds hundreds of thousands of clones, 88% found once. The sample comprised peripheral blood. These TCRs come from a woman aged 45-65 years with COVID-19, enrolled during active disease.

V is TRBV5-1 and J is TRBJ1-2; D call uncertain. CDR3 length: 12 residues. The V end was cut by 0 bases, the J end by 6 bases, with 6 bases between. Germline V gene data show CDR1 as SGHRS and CDR2 as YFSETQ. This chain's CDR3 is CASSLDGNGYTF. CDR3 nucleotide sequence: TGCGCCAGCAGCTTGGACGGGAATGGCTACACCTTC.

This clone was found once. The chain is built from TRBV13 and TRBJ1-4, with D possibly being TRBD1 (5 bases). V shed 5 bases and J shed 5 bases, with 9 bases lying between them. The V gene's germline CDR1 is PRHDT and CDR2 FYEKMQ (reference sequence). This CDR3 spans 13 amino acids. The CDR3 nucleotides are TGTGCCAGCAGCCAGCGGGGGAATGAAAAACTGTTTTTT. As protein: CASSQRGNEKLFF.

The chain recombines TRBV30 with TRBJ1-4, with 7 positions matching TRBD1. CDR1 GTSNPN and CDR2 SVGIG come from the germline V gene (reference sequence). CDR3 length: 11 residues. Losses at the gene ends were 6 bases for V and 13 bases for J; bases not matched to a gene: 8. CDR3 amino acids: CACPGQDRLFF. The CDR3 DNA sequence: TGTGCCTGCCCCGGACAGGATAGACTGTTTTTT. Full variable domain (remainder filled in from reference TRBV30 and TRBJ1-4): SQTIHQWPATLVQPVGSPLSLECTVEGTSNPNLYWYRQAAGRGLQLLFYSVGIGQISSEVPQNLSASRPQDRQFILSSKKLLLSDSGFYLCACPGQDRLFFGSGTQLSVL.

This clone appeared once. The chain combines TRBV9 with TRBJ2-7, with D tentatively TRBD2 (6 bases). The germline V gene encodes CDR1 SGDLS and CDR2 YYNGEE. The V gene lost 0 bases and the J gene lost 0 bases, with 10 bases spanning the gap. The CDR3 totals 15 residues. CDR3 DNA: TGTGCCAGCAGCGTAGGCGGGACCAACTCCTACGAGCAGTACTTC. Its protein product is CASSVGGTNSYEQYF.

The rearrangement links TRBV5-5 to TRBJ2-3; 7 positions match TRBD1. The V gene's germline CDR1 is SGHKS and CDR2 YYEKEE (reference sequence). The length of the CDR3 is 15 residues. Trimming removed 4 bases from V and 0 bases from J; junction bases left unmatched: 5. The CDR3 spells CASSEGTASTDTQYF. For the CDR3, the DNA is TGTGCCAGCAGCGAAGGGACAGCGAGCACAGATACGCAGTATTTT.

The V and J genes are TRBV4-1 and TRBJ2-1; TRBD1 matches 10 bases. The CDR3 spans 16 residues. The trim removed 3 bases at V and 5 bases at J, leaving 7 bases unmatched. CDR1 MGHRA and CDR2 YSYEKL come from the germline V gene. CDR3: CASSHRQGAVNNEQFF. CDR3 nucleotide sequence: TGCGCCAGCAGCCACCGACAGGGGGCGGTAAACAATGAGCAGTTCTTC.

The chain combines TRBV6-5 with TRBJ2-7; the D gene is possibly TRBD1 (5 bases). Trimming removed 0 bases from V and 2 bases from J, with 8 bases in between. Germline assignment: CDR1 MNHEY and CDR2 SVGAGI. The CDR3 spans 14 residues. DNA of the CDR3: TGTGCCAGCAGTTACTCGTGGGGCACCTACGAGCAGTACTTC. Translation gives CASSYSWGTYEQYF.

CDR3 loop: CSVGGQPAYEQYF. The CDR3 bases are TGCAGCGTTGGAGGGCAGCCTGCCTACGAGCAGTACTTC. The chain couples TRBV29-1 to TRBJ2-7; tentatively, D is TRBD2 (5 bases). The V end was cut by 4 bases, the J end by 2 bases, with 12 bases between. CDR1 is SQVTM, CDR2 ANQGSEA, per germline. This CDR3 spans 13 amino acids.

The rearrangement joins TRBV29-1 to TRBJ1-4; perhaps TRBD1 as D (5 bases). Germline assignment: CDR1 SQVTM and CDR2 ANQGSEA. The V and J ends lost 5 bases and 5 bases respectively, with 12 bases between them. This CDR3 is 13 amino acids long. CDR3 DNA: TGCAGCGTTCAACGGGGGGTGAATGAAAAACTGTTTTTT. Amino acids: CSVQRGVNEKLFF.

The sample holds a few counts of this clone. This chain joins TRBV12-3 or TRBV12-4 and TRBJ1-3; no firm D call. Trimming left V 8 bases short and J 3 bases short, with 8 bases between. The CDR3 sequence is 12 residues long. The CDR3, as DNA: TGTGCCAGCTCCCCGTTTGGAAACACCATATATTTT. It yields the protein CASSPFGNTIYF.

The rearrangement links TRBV19 to TRBJ2-7; 8 bases map to TRBD1. There are 14 residues in the CDR3. Germline lookup yields CDR1 LNHDA and CDR2 SQIVND (reference sequence). Germline trimming cut 7 bases from V and 4 bases from J; bases unmatched to any gene: 9. For the CDR3, the DNA is TGTGCCAGTAAGGGGGCAGGGGGCGGGTACGAGCAGTACTTC. It specifies CASKGAGGGYEQYF. Drawing the rest from reference TRBV19 and TRBJ2-7, the complete variable domain is DGGITQSPKYLFRKEGQNVTLSCEQNLNHDAMYWYRQDPGQGLRLIYYSQIVNDFQKGDIAEGYSVSREKKESFPLTVTSAQKNPTAFYLCASKGAGGGYEQYFGPGTRLTVT.

The chain joins TRBV7-9 to TRBJ1-1; TRBD1 matches at 8 bases. The CDR3 runs 13 residues. V lost 1 base, J lost 9 bases, and 4 bases stayed unmatched. Germline V gene sequence: CDR1 SEHNR, CDR2 FQNEAQ (reference sequence). This CDR3 reads CASSLGSRGQAFF. The CDR3 nucleotides read TGTGCCAGCAGCTTAGGGTCCAGGGGGCAAGCTTTCTTT.

This sequence joins TRBV27 and TRBJ1-5; tentative D call: TRBD1 (6 bases). V lost 5 bases and J 7 bases, leaving 15 bases between the germline ends. From germline, CDR1 is MNHEY and CDR2 SMNVEV (reference sequence). CDR3 length: 14 amino acids. The CDR3 loop reads CASSQGGSRQPQHF. In DNA, the CDR3 is TGTGCCAGCAGTCAAGGGGGATCGCGACAGCCCCAGCATTTT.

This clone showed up just a few times. The V gene is TRBV28, the J gene TRBJ1-1, with a possible D match to TRBD1 (5 bases). This CDR3 is built from 15 residues. Germline V lookup: CDR1 MDHEN, CDR2 SYDVKM. Trimming took off 2 bases at V and 3 bases at J, with 13 bases between the two ends. The chain's CDR3 is CASSLLLEGDTEAFF. Here the CDR3 DNA reads TGTGCCAGCAGTTTACTTCTGGAAGGGGACACTGAAGCTTTCTTT.

The chain couples TRBV5-1 to TRBJ1-4; D not certain. Germline lookup yields CDR1 SGHRS and CDR2 YFSETQ. V shed 1 base and J shed 0 bases, with 7 bases lying between them. CDR3 length: 15 residues. The CDR3 DNA sequence: TGCGCCAGCAGCTTGCCCGGGGCAACTAATGAAAAACTGTTTTTT. Protein sequence: CASSLPGATNEKLFF.

This clone is a singleton in its sample. This chain uses TRBV9 with TRBJ1-2; a weak D match, TRBD1 (5 bases). The CDR3 totals 13 residues. CDR1 SGDLS and CDR2 YYNGEE come from the germline V gene. Trimming removed 4 bases from V and 6 bases from J, with 13 bases in between. Written as DNA, the CDR3 is TGTGCCAGCAGCCCGACAGTCTCACATGGCTACACCTTC. Residues: CASSPTVSHGYTF.

This chain connects TRBV5-1 to TRBJ1-1; the match to TRBD1 covers 8 bases. V was pared by 9 bases and J by 4 bases, with 8 bases of the junction left unmatched. Germline V gene sequence: CDR1 SGHRS, CDR2 YFSETQ. The CDR3 covers 13 residues. The DNA of the CDR3 is TGCGCCACATCAGGGGGCGCTGGCACTGAAGCTTTCTTT. This encodes CATSGGAGTEAFF.

The genes are TRBV13 and TRBJ2-3; 11 bases agree with TRBD2. Germline CDR1 reads PRHDT; CDR2 reads FYEKMQ (reference sequence). The CDR3 consists of 16 residues. V dropped 2 bases and J dropped 0; count of bases not matched to a gene: 1. CDR3 nucleotide sequence: TGTGCCAGCAGCTTAAGACTAGCGGGGAGCACAGATACGCAGTATTTT. As protein: CASSLRLAGSTDTQYF. The whole variable domain, remainder taken from reference TRBV13 and TRBJ2-3, is AAGVIQSPRHLIKEKRETATLKCYPIPRHDTVYWYQQGPGQDPQFLISFYEKMQSDKGSIPDRFSAQQFSDYHSELNMSSLELGDSALYFCASSLRLAGSTDTQYFGPGTRLTVL.

The chain uses TRBV4-2 and TRBJ2-7, with 10 positions matching TRBD2. The germline gives CDR1 LGHNA, CDR2 YNFKEQ. The CDR3 totals 16 residues. V lost 3 bases to trimming and J lost 0 bases; unmatched junction nucleotides: 5. CDR3: CASSQLAGDVSYEQYF. In DNA form, the CDR3 reads TGTGCCAGCAGCCAGCTAGCGGGGGACGTCTCCTACGAGCAGTACTTC.

The V and J genes are TRBV20-1 and TRBJ1-6, with D possibly being TRBD1 (6 bases). The CDR3 has 11 amino acids. V shed 5 bases and J shed 15 bases, with 14 bases lying between them. Germline V gene lookup returns CDR1 DFQATT and CDR2 SNEGSKA (reference sequence). The CDR3 DNA reads TGCAGTGCTCCGACAGGCCGTCGCCTCCACTTT. Translated: CSAPTGRRLHF.

The chain joins TRBV6-5 to TRBJ1-1, with TRBD1 as a possible D gene (6 bases). Trimming removed 6 bases at V and 6 bases at J, with 14 bases between. In germline, CDR1 is MNHEY, CDR2 SVGAGI. The CDR3 has 13 amino acids. Written as DNA, the CDR3 is TGTGCCAGCAGCCTCAAACAGGGCCCTGAAGCTTTCTTT. The encoded protein is CASSLKQGPEAFF.